The sequence of this T cell receptor beta chain was determined in a study of blood T cell repertoires in COVID-19 (dated by TCRdb to the early 2020s). Background for the entire study: Samples from collaborators originated in the United States, Italy and Spain and spanned both the acute and convalescent phases of COVID-19. The prospective study material was composed of cDNA or gDNA derived from T cells, B-cell-depleted T cells, or PBMCs. Deeply sampled blood TCRbeta repertoires from subjects exposed to, actively infected with, or recovered from COVID-19 were included in the dataset. The repertoires were released in a freely available public database intended as a resource for research on the immune response to SARS-CoV-2. The samples were drawn from the first 160 participants of the ongoing ImmuneRACE study and from 950 to 1,500 subjects provided by 6 global collaborators. Sample metadata almost always included a de-identified subject ID, COVID-19 status, age in years and sex. Where HLA class I and class II types were available, the types were taken from metadata supplied by the sample provider, not from assay-based typing.

Another Seattle source contributed samples from volunteer blood donors who had recovered from COVID-19. Each collaborating institution followed its own protocols to collect whole blood in K2EDTA tubes. For TCRbeta analysis, collaborators shipped samples in one of three forms: frozen whole blood, isolated PBMCs, or DNA extracted from either of those sample types. Deletion took 3 bases off V and 6 bases off J, with a span of 14 bases between the germline ends. The germline V gene (reference sequence) supplies CDR1 MNHNY and CDR2 SVGAGI. The CDR3 starts with the cysteine, ends with the phenylalanine, and has 14 residues. The DNA shown is the 42-base CDR3, in frame from base 1. Remarks on this clone: Its antigen specificity is not known. Nothing much larger sits one base from this clone, and base qualities are not available.

Summary of the overall study and its limitations: The quantity of clinical and demographic metadata differed by source and by participant and was supplied without curation.

TCRbeta CDR3 regions were amplified from genomic DNA by means of the immunoSEQ Assay, a bias-controlled multiplex PCR. In the original analysis: Within the assay, amplification of reference gene primers was used to estimate how many nucleated cells each sample contained. Sequence reads were collapsed and filtered to measure the absolute abundance of every unique TCRbeta CDR3 rearrangement. Productive Simpson clonality was computed per sample as the square root of Simpson's diversity index over productive rearrangements. TCRdb's version of the immuneACCESS table is confined to in-frame rearrangements and falls short of the full clone set. An unresolved V gene accounts for under half of the shortfall where checked; the remainder is of unknown origin. V and J calls and clone size are as listed in that table; D and trimming were resolved from the DNA. The sample has about 340,000 clones on record, more than 75% of them singletons. Less than 3.5% of the sample rests with the top ten.

The specimen was peripheral blood. The chain was built from TRBV6-6 and TRBJ1-1; the D gene is perhaps TRBD1, from 6 matching bases. The source is a woman aged 18-29 years who had recovered from COVID-19. The CDR3 here reads CASSYQTGLAEAFF. DNA sequence: TGTGCCAGCAGTTATCAAACAGGGTTGGCTGAAGCTTTCTTT.